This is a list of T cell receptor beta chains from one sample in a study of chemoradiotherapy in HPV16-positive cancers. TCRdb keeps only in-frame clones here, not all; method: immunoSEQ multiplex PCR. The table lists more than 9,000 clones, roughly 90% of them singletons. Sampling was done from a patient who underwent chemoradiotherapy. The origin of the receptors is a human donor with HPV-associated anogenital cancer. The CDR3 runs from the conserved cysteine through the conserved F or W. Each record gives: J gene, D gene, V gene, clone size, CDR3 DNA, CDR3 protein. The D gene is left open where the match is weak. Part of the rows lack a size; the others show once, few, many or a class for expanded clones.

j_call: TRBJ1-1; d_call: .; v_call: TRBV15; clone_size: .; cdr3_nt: TGTGCCACCAGCAGAGGGGGACGAGAGAACACTGAAGCTTTCTTT; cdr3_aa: CATSRGGRENTEAFF
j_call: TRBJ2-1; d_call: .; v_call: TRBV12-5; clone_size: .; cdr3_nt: TGTGCTAGTGGTTTACGTGATGAGCAGTTCTTC; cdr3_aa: CASGLRDEQFF
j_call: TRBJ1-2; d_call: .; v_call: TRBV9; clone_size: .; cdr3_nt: TGTGCCAGCAGCCCCTTAGACAGTCCTAACTATGGCTACACCTTC; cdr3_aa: CASSPLDSPNYGYTF
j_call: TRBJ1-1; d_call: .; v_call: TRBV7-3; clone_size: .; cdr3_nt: TGTGCCAGCAGGCAAATAGGCGAGAACACTGAAGCTTTCTTT; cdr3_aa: CASRQIGENTEAFF
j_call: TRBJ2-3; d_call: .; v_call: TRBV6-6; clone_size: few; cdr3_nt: TGTGCCAGCAGTTACGACTCCGTCGCACGGTCGTATTTT; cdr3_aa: CASSYDSVARSYF
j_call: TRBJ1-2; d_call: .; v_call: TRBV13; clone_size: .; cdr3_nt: TGTGCCAGCAGCTTAGACAGGACCAACTATGGCTACACCTTC; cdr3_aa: CASSLDRTNYGYTF
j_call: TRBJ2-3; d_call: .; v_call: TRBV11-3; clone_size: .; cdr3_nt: TGTGCCAGCAGCTTAGATCCGGGTATGAATACGCAGTATTTT; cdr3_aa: CASSLDPGMNTQYF
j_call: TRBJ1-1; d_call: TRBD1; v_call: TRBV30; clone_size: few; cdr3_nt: TGTGCCTGGAACCGGGACAGGGGCTACACTGAAGCTTTCTTT; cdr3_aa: CAWNRDRGYTEAFF
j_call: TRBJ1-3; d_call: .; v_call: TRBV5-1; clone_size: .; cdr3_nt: TGCGCCAGCAGCTTGATGTCAGGCGGAAACACCATATATTTT; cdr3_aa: CASSLMSGGNTIYF
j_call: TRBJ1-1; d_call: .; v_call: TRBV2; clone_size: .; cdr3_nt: TGTGCCAGCACCCGACAGGAGGTGAACACTGAAGCTTTCTTT; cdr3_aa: CASTRQEVNTEAFF
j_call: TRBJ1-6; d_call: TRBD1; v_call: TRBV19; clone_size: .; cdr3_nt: TGTGCCAGTAGCCCGGCCGGGACAGGCAATTCACCCCTCCACTTT; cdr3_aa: CASSPAGTGNSPLHF
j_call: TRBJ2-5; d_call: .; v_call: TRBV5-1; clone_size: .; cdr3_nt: TGCGCCAGCAGCTTGGCCGGGATGGAGACCCAGTACTTC; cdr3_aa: CASSLAGMETQYF
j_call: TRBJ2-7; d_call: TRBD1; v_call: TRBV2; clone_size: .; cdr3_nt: TGTGCCAGCAGAGCCGGACAGGGTGATTGGCGGGAGCAGTACTTC; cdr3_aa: CASRAGQGDWREQYF
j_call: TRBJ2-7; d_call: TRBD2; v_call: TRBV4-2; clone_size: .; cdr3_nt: TGTGCCAGCAGCCCCGACCCGGGACTAGCGGGAGAGCAGTACTTC; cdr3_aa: CASSPDPGLAGEQYF
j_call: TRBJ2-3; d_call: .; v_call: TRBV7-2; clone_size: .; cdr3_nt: TGTGCCAGCAGCTTGCCCGGGGCGCAGTATTTT; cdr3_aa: CASSLPGAQYF
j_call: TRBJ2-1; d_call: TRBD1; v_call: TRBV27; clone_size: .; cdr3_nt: TGTGCCAGCAGTCCGGACAGGGTGTTAGGGTCCTACAATGAGCAGTTCTTC; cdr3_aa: CASSPDRVLGSYNEQFF
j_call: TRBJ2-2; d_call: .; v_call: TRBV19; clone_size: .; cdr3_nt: TGTGCCAGTACTCCCCCCGGGACAAGAAACACCGGGGAGCTGTTTTTT; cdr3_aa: CASTPPGTRNTGELFF
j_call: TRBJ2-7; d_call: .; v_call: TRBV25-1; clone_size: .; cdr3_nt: TGTGCCAGCAGTGGACAGACCGGCTCCTACGAGCAGTACTTC; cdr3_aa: CASSGQTGSYEQYF
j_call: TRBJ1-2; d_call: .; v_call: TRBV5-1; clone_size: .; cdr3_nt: TGCGCCAGCAGCTTGGGGACAGTTATTAACTATGGCTACACCTTC; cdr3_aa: CASSLGTVINYGYTF
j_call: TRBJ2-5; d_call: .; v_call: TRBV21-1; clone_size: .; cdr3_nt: TGTGCCAGCAGCAATGTTCGTCTACCTTCCCAGTCCCAAGAGACCCAGTACTTC; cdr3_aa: CASSNVRLPSQSQETQYF
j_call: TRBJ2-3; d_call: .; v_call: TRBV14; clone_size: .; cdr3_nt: TGTGCCAGCAGCCAAGATCGGCAGGGCACAGATACGCAGTATTTT; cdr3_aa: CASSQDRQGTDTQYF
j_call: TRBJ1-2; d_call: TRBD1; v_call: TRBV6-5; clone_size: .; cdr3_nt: TGTGCCAGCAGTTTGGGACAGCTAAAGGGCTACACCTTC; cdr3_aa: CASSLGQLKGYTF
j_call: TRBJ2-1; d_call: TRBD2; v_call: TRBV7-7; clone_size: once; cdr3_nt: TGTGCCAGCAGCTTAAGAGCGGGACTAGACAATGAGCAGTTCTTC; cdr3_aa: CASSLRAGLDNEQFF
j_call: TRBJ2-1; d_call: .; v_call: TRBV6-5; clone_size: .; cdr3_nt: TGTGCCAGCATTAATAGGGCCGGGTATGAGCAGTTCTTC; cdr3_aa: CASINRAGYEQFF
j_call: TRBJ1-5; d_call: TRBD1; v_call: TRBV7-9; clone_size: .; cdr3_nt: TGTGCCAGCAGCGCCTCGGGACAGGGGCTCTATAGCAATCAGCCCCAGCATTTT; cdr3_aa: CASSASGQGLYSNQPQHF
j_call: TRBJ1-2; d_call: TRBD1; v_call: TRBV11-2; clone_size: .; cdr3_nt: TGTGCCAGCAGCCCGCGGGGCCAGGGGGCGCCCGGCTACACCTTC; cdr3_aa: CASSPRGQGAPGYTF
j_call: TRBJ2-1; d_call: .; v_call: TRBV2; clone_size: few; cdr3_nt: TGTGCCACCAGCACTAGAGTCCCCTACAATGAGCAGTTCTTC; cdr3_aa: CATSTRVPYNEQFF
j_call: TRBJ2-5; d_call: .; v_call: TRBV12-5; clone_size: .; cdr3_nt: TGTGCTAGTGGTTTTTCGGAGACCCAGTACTTC; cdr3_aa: CASGFSETQYF
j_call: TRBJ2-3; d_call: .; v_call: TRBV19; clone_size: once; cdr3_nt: TGTGCCAGTAGTGATCAGGGTGGCACAGATACGCAGTATTTT; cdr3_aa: CASSDQGGTDTQYF
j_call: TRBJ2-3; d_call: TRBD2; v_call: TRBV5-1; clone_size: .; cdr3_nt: TGCGCCAGCAGCTCCGGGACTATTTCGGATACGCAGTATTTT; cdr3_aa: CASSSGTISDTQYF
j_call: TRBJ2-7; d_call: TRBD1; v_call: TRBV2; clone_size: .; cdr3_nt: TGTGCCAGCAGCTCCCACAGGGGCGAGCAGTACTTC; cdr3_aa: CASSSHRGEQYF
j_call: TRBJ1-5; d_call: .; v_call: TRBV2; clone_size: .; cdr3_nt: TGTGCCAGCAGTTCGGGCTTTAGCAATCAGCCCCAGCATTTT; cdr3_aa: CASSSGFSNQPQHF
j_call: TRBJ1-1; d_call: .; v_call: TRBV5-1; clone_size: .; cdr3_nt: TGCGCCAGCAGCTTGGACCAGTTGAACACTGAAGCTTTCTTT; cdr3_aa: CASSLDQLNTEAFF
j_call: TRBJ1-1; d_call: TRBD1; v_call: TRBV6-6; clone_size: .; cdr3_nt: TGTGCCAGCAGTTCCAGGGGGAGAACTGAAGCTTTCTTT; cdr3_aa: CASSSRGRTEAFF
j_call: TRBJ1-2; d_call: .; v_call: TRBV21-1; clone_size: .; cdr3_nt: TGTGCCAGCAGCAAAGGCCCGGGACAGGGCCTTCCTATCTATGGCTACACCTTC; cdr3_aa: CASSKGPGQGLPIYGYTF
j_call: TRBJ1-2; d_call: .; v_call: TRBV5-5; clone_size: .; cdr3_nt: TGTGCCAGCAGCAAACAACAGGGAGCTAACTATGGCTACACCTTC; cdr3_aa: CASSKQQGANYGYTF
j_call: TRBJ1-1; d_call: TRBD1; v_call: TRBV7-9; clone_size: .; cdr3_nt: TGTGCCAGCAGCCCATTCGGGACAGGGGGGAACACTGAAGCTTTCTTT; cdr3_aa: CASSPFGTGGNTEAFF
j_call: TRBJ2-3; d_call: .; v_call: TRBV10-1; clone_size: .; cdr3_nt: TGCGCCAGCAGGGACGTAAGCACAGATACGCAGTATTTT; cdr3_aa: CASRDVSTDTQYF
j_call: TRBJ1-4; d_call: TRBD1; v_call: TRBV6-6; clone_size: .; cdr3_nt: TGTGCCAGCAGTACAGACAGGGCCCGTGGGGTGTTTTTT; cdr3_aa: CASSTDRARGVFF
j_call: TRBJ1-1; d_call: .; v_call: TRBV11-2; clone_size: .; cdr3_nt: TGTGCCAGCAGCTTCGGTCATACGAACACTGAAGCTTTCTTT; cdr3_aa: CASSFGHTNTEAFF
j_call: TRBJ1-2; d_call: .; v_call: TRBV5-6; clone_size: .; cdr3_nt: TGTGCCAGCAGCGACCAGGGTTGGCTGAGCTATGGCTACACCTTC; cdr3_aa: CASSDQGWLSYGYTF
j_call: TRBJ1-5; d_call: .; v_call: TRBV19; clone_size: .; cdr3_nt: TGTGCCAGTAGTTCCCAGGGAGGCAATCAGCCCCAGCATTTT; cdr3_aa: CASSSQGGNQPQHF
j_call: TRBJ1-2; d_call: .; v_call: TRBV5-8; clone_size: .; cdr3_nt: TGTGCCAGCAGCCTACGCGGCGCCTCTAACTATGGCTACACCTTC; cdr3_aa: CASSLRGASNYGYTF
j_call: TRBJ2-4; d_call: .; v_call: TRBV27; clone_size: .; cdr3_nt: TGTGCCAGCAGTTTAAGAGGACAGCTAGCCAAAAACATTCAGTACTTC; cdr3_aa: CASSLRGQLAKNIQYF
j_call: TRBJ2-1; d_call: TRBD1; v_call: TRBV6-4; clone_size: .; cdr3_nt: TGTGCCAGCAGTGACTGGACAGGGGTAGATCGCAATGAGCAGTTCTTC; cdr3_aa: CASSDWTGVDRNEQFF
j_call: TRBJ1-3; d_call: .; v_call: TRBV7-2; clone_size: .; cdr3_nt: TGTGCCAGCAGCAGACAGGCCAGCTCTGGAAACACCATATATTTT; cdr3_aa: CASSRQASSGNTIYF
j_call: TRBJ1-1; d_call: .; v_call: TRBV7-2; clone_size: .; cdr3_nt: TGTGCCAGCAGCCGCAGGCGGGGTGGGCACACTGAAGCTTTCTTT; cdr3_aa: CASSRRRGGHTEAFF